This T cell receptor beta chain was captured in a study of cytomegalovirus exposure and HLA in healthy donors (dated by TCRdb to about 2017). Broadly, across the study: The 666 repertoires of the first cohort and the roughly 110 validation repertoires were produced on the same platform, according to a later analysis. The aim of the study was to test whether cataloging public T cell receptors could identify signatures of past pathogen exposure. Besides the first cohort of around 700 subjects, a separate validation cohort made up of around 120 different subjects was used. To predict cytomegalovirus infection status, the study brought together high-throughput TCR immunosequencing, statistical association of individual TCRs with disease status, and machine learning.

Donors formed part of the validation cohort, which comprised 120 subjects and was distinct from the first cohort of under 850 subjects. Spanning cysteine to phenylalanine, the CDR3 consists of 13 amino acids. Here the CDR3 DNA is all that survives: 39 bases in frame from base 1. V loses 5 bases, J loses 0 bases, and the germline ends lie 8 bases apart. Sequences MNHNS (CDR1) and SASEGT (CDR2) are obtained from the germline V gene. With respect to this clone: Its antigen has not been determined. It has no much larger one-base neighbor in the sample; base qualities were not kept.

Findings and caveats that apply to the study as a whole: The validation cohort had no HLA typing available for a later analysis, so co-occurrence within that cohort was assessed over all 110 or so repertoires. Subsequent analysis determined that TCRs grouped into clusters in the first cohort also showed a tendency toward co-occurrence across the 120 validation repertoires, and roughly 95% of cluster scores exceeded 0. It was suggested by the authors that the approach could potentially be generalized to other disease states and immunological phenotypes. A total of roughly 160 TCR beta chains were listed by the study as associated with cytomegalovirus. Cytomegalovirus status was reported to be diagnosed by the classifier with high specificity and sensitivity in both the original and validation cohorts. A few of the identified cytomegalovirus-associated TCR beta chains were confirmed in vitro to be specific for cytomegalovirus antigens. Most TCR sequences were seen in very few donors, while some public TCRs were found in many individuals.

The library was made by the immunoSEQ multiplex PCR assay. The authors' pipeline ran thus. A statistical classification framework was built for diagnosing cytomegalovirus status from the catalog of TCR beta chain sequences. Imported from immuneACCESS, the table was reduced by TCRdb to in-frame sequences with V and J called. These copies leave out some clones; in studies compared against another copy, an unresolved V gene accounts for under half, and the cause of the remainder is not known. V and J calls and clone size are copied from that table; D and trimming were computed from the DNA. Counted in this sample were about 72,000 clones; 94% of them appeared once. Of the sample, 1.9% is held by the ten largest clones.

The TCR comes from a woman aged 18 to 35 in good health and CMV-seropositive. Recombination joined TRBV6-1 with TRBJ2-7; a tentative D call is TRBD1 (5 bases match). Sequences were obtained from PBMCs. The DNA is as follows: TGTGCCAGCAGTTGGCAGGGCTCCTACGAGCAGTACTTC. The resulting protein is CASSWQGSYEQYF.